These 5 T cell receptor beta chains originate from one sample sequenced in a study of regulatory T cells in long-lasting Graves disease. Time point: newly diagnosed GD, antithyroid drugs for less than 3 months. Scientists built the TCR library using RNA that was extracted from PBMCs. Libraries of TCR beta came from iRepertoire HTBI primers plus Arm-PCR of CDR3 regions. TCRdb analysed the multiplex PCR reads with MiXCR anew, one entry per CDR3 protein. In the table there are hundreds of thousands of distinct CDR3 sequences, roughly 12% of which are singletons. This sample was also put to use in a study of T cells in Graves' hyperthyroidism and ophthalmopathy.

Material: peripheral blood mononuclear cells (PBMCs), obtained at new diagnosis, from a patient treated with antithyroid drugs. All receptors come from a young man with Graves disease.

This clonotype was recorded at least ten times. CDR3 loop: CASSLDGTANEQFF. In nucleotides, the CDR3 is TGTGCCAGCAGCTTAGACGGGACAGCTAATGAGCAGTTCTTC. The genes are TRBV7-2 and TRBJ2-1; 7 bases map to TRBD1. The CDR3 is 14 residues long. Germline trimming cut 1 base from V and 7 bases from J; bases unmatched to any gene: 4. Germline CDR1 reads SGHTA; CDR2 reads FQGNSA.

At least ten counts were recorded for this clonotype. The chain uses TRBV2 and TRBJ2-5, with no clear D. The V end lost 3 bases, the J end lost 4 bases, and 15 bases lay between the germline ends. This CDR3 region has 15 residues. Germline V lookup: CDR1 SNHLY, CDR2 FYNNEI. As DNA, the CDR3 is TGTGCCAGCAGTGAGTGGCAAACCGAGAGAGAGACCCAGTACTTC. Its translation: CASSEWQTERETQYF.

This clonotype was observed at least ten times. The chain links TRBV11-2 to TRBJ2-1; 8 nucleotides agree with TRBD2. The V gene end was trimmed by 4 bases and the J gene end by 9 bases; junction bases not matched to a gene: 5. Germline CDR1 and CDR2: SGHAT and FQNNGV. There are 13 residues in the CDR3. The CDR3: CASSSLAGGEQFF. Written as DNA, the CDR3 is TGTGCCAGCAGCTCCCTGGCGGGAGGTGAGCAGTTCTTC.

The V call is TRBV12-3 or TRBV12-4, the J call TRBJ1-6; D is perhaps TRBD1 (6 bases). This CDR3 has 17 amino acids. Trimming took 5 bases from V and 6 from J, leaving 20 bases between them. In DNA, the CDR3 is TGTGCCAGCAGTCTACAACTGACAGGAACCCTTAATTCACCCCTCCACTTT. Translated: CASSLQLTGTLNSPLHF.

At least ten counts were recorded for this clonotype. This rearrangement joins TRBV24-1 to TRBJ2-5; no clear D gene. Trimming took 4 bases from V and 0 from J, leaving 5 bases between them. The CDR3 is made up of 13 amino acids. Germline V CDR1 and CDR2: KGHDR, SFDVKD. CDR3 amino acids: CATSEDNQETQYF. The DNA for the CDR3 is TGTGCCACCAGTGAAGACAACCAAGAGACCCAGTACTTC.